These T cell receptor beta chains were read from a single sample in a study of cytomegalovirus exposure and HLA in healthy donors. Data came from immunoSEQ multiplex PCR; TCRdb stores just in-frame clones and leaves some out. Counted here are about 160,000 clones, about 81% occurring once; the ten biggest clones make up under 2%. Sequencing was done on a sample of PBMCs. These receptors all stem from a woman aged 18-29 years in good health and CMV-seronegative. CDR3s leave out the opening cysteine and the closing phenylalanine or tryptophan. The order of the fields is V gene, clone size, J gene, CDR3 protein. Expanded clones get a size class; other rows say once, few or many, or leave the size out.

v_gene: TRBV15
abundance: NA
j_gene: TRBJ1-5
CDR3aa: ATSGGRFTAQH

v_gene: TRBV5-6
abundance: NA
j_gene: TRBJ1-2
CDR3aa: ASSFTGGSYYGYT

v_gene: TRBV4-2
abundance: NA
j_gene: TRBJ1-2
CDR3aa: ASSQDINYGYT

v_gene: TRBV7-3
abundance: NA
j_gene: TRBJ2-3
CDR3aa: ASSARTSVGSTDTQY

v_gene: TRBV18
abundance: NA
j_gene: TRBJ1-5
CDR3aa: ASSPRGGREEYSNQPQH

v_gene: TRBV9
abundance: NA
j_gene: TRBJ2-7
CDR3aa: ASSVGGTDNYEQY

v_gene: TRBV7-9
abundance: NA
j_gene: TRBJ2-5
CDR3aa: SSSLGSGGEETQY

v_gene: TRBV19
abundance: NA
j_gene: TRBJ2-1
CDR3aa: ASSSRDSRHNEQF

v_gene: TRBV7-7
abundance: NA
j_gene: TRBJ2-5
CDR3aa: ASSFSRSKGETQY

v_gene: TRBV14
abundance: once
j_gene: TRBJ1-2
CDR3aa: ASSQDLNYGYT

v_gene: TRBV11-1
abundance: NA
j_gene: TRBJ2-1
CDR3aa: ASSSEVGGNEQF

v_gene: TRBV5-6
abundance: NA
j_gene: TRBJ2-5
CDR3aa: ASSLRRMEETQY

v_gene: TRBV5-5
abundance: NA
j_gene: TRBJ2-7
CDR3aa: ASSLWLNSYEQY

v_gene: TRBV7-6
abundance: NA
j_gene: TRBJ2-1
CDR3aa: ASSLLPGQGKYNEQF

v_gene: TRBV13
abundance: NA
j_gene: TRBJ2-2
CDR3aa: ASSWGDTGELF

v_gene: TRBV5-4
abundance: NA
j_gene: TRBJ2-3
CDR3aa: ASSPISGETDTQY

v_gene: TRBV30
abundance: NA
j_gene: TRBJ2-2
CDR3aa: AWSVQGTASNTGELF

v_gene: TRBV27
abundance: NA
j_gene: TRBJ2-1
CDR3aa: ASSLSRDNEQF

v_gene: TRBV6-1
abundance: NA
j_gene: TRBJ1-1
CDR3aa: ASSDRRFERRNTEAF

v_gene: TRBV19
abundance: NA
j_gene: TRBJ1-5
CDR3aa: ATTQGGASGYSNQPQH

v_gene: TRBV5-6
abundance: NA
j_gene: TRBJ2-5
CDR3aa: ASSPNSAAGETQY

v_gene: TRBV11-2
abundance: NA
j_gene: TRBJ1-1
CDR3aa: ASSMNRGQAEAF

v_gene: TRBV7-9
abundance: NA
j_gene: TRBJ1-6
CDR3aa: ASSFRTGGDSPLH

v_gene: TRBV5-6
abundance: NA
j_gene: TRBJ1-3
CDR3aa: ASSLPGTGSGNTIY

v_gene: TRBV9
abundance: NA
j_gene: TRBJ1-2
CDR3aa: ASSVDGTGTYGYT

v_gene: TRBV5-1
abundance: NA
j_gene: TRBJ1-1
CDR3aa: ASSLEGSGYPEAF

v_gene: TRBV7-7
abundance: NA
j_gene: TRBJ2-5
CDR3aa: ASSLGLAGVETQY